This T cell receptor beta chain stems from a study of blood T cell repertoires in COVID-19. Assay used: immunoSEQ multiplex PCR; TCRdb lists only in-frame clones, some missing. The table lists around 30,000 clones, about 74% of them singletons, with around 16% in the top ten. CDR1 and CDR2 from the germline V gene are SGHAT and FQNNGV. V shed 5 bases and J shed 6 bases, with 14 bases lying between them. The length of the CDR3 is 14 residues. Sequencing used peripheral blood. V usage is TRBV11-2 and J usage is TRBJ2-1; D is undetermined. This TCR came from a human donor in a cohort sampled during active COVID-19. The CDR3 protein is CASSTPVRINEQFF. CDR3 coding DNA: TGTGCCAGCAGCACGCCAGTGAGGATCAATGAGCAGTTCTTC.